Listed below are T cell receptor beta chains from one sample, sequenced in a study of cytotoxic CD8 clonotypes in ibrutinib-treated CLL. The protocol was immunoSEQ multiplex PCR, while the TCRdb copy is restricted to in-frame clones and leaves out a portion. The sample yields 35,000 to 45,000 clones, 60% to 80% seen once. The starting material was PBMCs, obtained at disease progression, from a patient treated with ibrutinib. Receptors were obtained from a human donor with chronic lymphocytic leukemia. CDR3s include the opening cysteine and the closing phenylalanine or tryptophan. Each record gives: clone size, V gene, J gene, D gene, CDR3 DNA, CDR3 protein. The D gene is left open where the match is weak. Part of the rows lack a size; the others show once, few, many or a class for expanded clones.

-,TRBV5-4,TRBJ2-3,-,TGTGCCAGCAGCCCGGGCCTCAATACGCAGTATTTT,CASSPGLNTQYF
-,TRBV7-6,TRBJ2-5,-,TGTGCCAGCAGCTCTCTAGGAGGGGGCGAGGAGACCCAGTACTTC,CASSSLGGGEETQYF
-,TRBV11-1,TRBJ2-5,TRBD2,TGTGCCAGCAGCTCGGGGACTAGCGGGGGTAAGACCCAGTACTTC,CASSSGTSGGKTQYF
-,TRBV29-1,TRBJ1-2,-,TGCAGCGTTGAAACCCGATCCGGGGGCTACACCTTC,CSVETRSGGYTF
-,TRBV6-6,TRBJ2-5,TRBD1,TGTGCCAGCAGCCCACGACAGGGACAAGGGAGGACCCAGTACTTC,CASSPRQGQGRTQYF
-,TRBV2,TRBJ2-5,-,TGTGCCAGCAGTCTCGAGGGAGCCCAGTACTTC,CASSLEGAQYF
few,TRBV5-1,TRBJ2-3,TRBD2,TGCGCCAGCAGCTCAAGGACTAGCGGACTCACAGATACGCAGTATTTT,CASSSRTSGLTDTQYF
-,TRBV5-4,TRBJ2-7,TRBD1,TGTGCCAGCAGCAAGGACAGGTCTGGGGCTTACGAGCAGTACTTC,CASSKDRSGAYEQYF
few,TRBV10-1,TRBJ2-1,TRBD2,TGCGCCAGCAGTGGCGGGGCCCCGGGACTAGCGGGGGGGCTCAATGAGCAGTTCTTC,CASSGGAPGLAGGLNEQFF
-,TRBV11-2,TRBJ1-5,TRBD1,TGTGCCAGCAGCAACGGACAGGGGGAGGGTCAGCCCCAGCATTTT,CASSNGQGEGQPQHF
-,TRBV6-1,TRBJ2-5,TRBD1,TGTGCCAGCAGTGAAATCGGGACAGTTTTTGAGACCCAGTACTTC,CASSEIGTVFETQYF
once,TRBV6-1,TRBJ2-7,-,TGTGCCAGCAGTGAGGGGCCCAGCTCCTACGAGCAGTACTTC,CASSEGPSSYEQYF
-,TRBV5-1,TRBJ2-7,TRBD1,TGCGCCAGCAGCGGGACAGGGAGTTACTCCTACGAGCAGTACTTC,CASSGTGSYSYEQYF
few,TRBV7-8,TRBJ2-5,-,TGTGCCAGCAGCTTCGCTTTGCTAAGGGACGGCCAAGAGACCCAGTACTTC,CASSFALLRDGQETQYF
-,TRBV7-8,TRBJ2-1,TRBD1,TGTGCCAGCAGATTTGGACAGGGGGCTTACAATGAGCAGTTCTTC,CASRFGQGAYNEQFF
-,TRBV7-9,TRBJ2-3,TRBD1,TGTGCCAGCAGCATGGGCAGGGGGAACACAGATACGCAGTATTTT,CASSMGRGNTDTQYF
-,TRBV4-1,TRBJ2-2,TRBD2,TGCGCCAGCAGACCTAGCGGGGGTCCCAACACCGGGGAGCTGTTTTTT,CASRPSGGPNTGELFF
-,TRBV6-1,TRBJ2-2,-,TGTGCCAGCGCCGGGGGACAGCCGAACACCGGGGAGCTATTTTTT,CASAGGQPNTGELFF
-,TRBV29-1,TRBJ2-7,-,TGCAGCGTTGAATCTGAGGCCTACGAGCAGTACTTC,CSVESEAYEQYF
-,TRBV29-1,TRBJ1-2,-,TGCAGCGTTGACGGGGATGGCTACACCTTC,CSVDGDGYTF
-,TRBV5-1,TRBJ2-3,TRBD1,TGCGCCAGCAGCCTTCGGACAGGGTCCACAGATACGCAGTATTTT,CASSLRTGSTDTQYF
once,TRBV5-6,TRBJ1-1,-,TGTGCCAGCAGCTTGGGACGTAGGGAAGCTTTCTTT,CASSLGRREAFF
-,TRBV5-6,TRBJ1-2,-,TGTGCCAGCACCTGGGGCGAGGTGTTGTATGGCTACACCTTC,CASTWGEVLYGYTF
many,TRBV11-1,TRBJ1-2,-,TGTGCCAGCAGCCTCAGTGGAGAGGGCTACACCTTC,CASSLSGEGYTF
-,TRBV15,TRBJ2-7,-,TGTGCCACCAGCGAGAAATCAGGGGGGCTAGCCTACGAGCAGTACTTC,CATSEKSGGLAYEQYF
-,TRBV6-5,TRBJ1-1,-,TGTGCCAGCAGTAGCCCAGCCGCTGAAGCTTTCTTT,CASSSPAAEAFF
-,TRBV4-1,TRBJ1-3,TRBD1,TGTGCCAGCAGCCAAGTGGGGACAGGCCACAGCCCCATATATTTT,CASSQVGTGHSPIYF
once,TRBV5-6,TRBJ2-1,-,TGTGCCAGCAGCGATAGCGGCTCCTACAATGAGCAGTTCTTC,CASSDSGSYNEQFF
-,TRBV5-4,TRBJ1-2,-,TGTGCCAGCACCCGAAGAAACAGAGACTATGGCTACACCTTC,CASTRRNRDYGYTF
once,TRBV2,TRBJ1-2,TRBD1,TGTGCCAGCAGTAAAGACAGGGGTACGGTCGGCTACACCTTC,CASSKDRGTVGYTF
few,TRBV6-5,TRBJ1-1,TRBD1,TGTGCCAGCAGTTACTCGCCAGGGGGGGACACTGAAGCTTTCTTT,CASSYSPGGDTEAFF
-,TRBV28,TRBJ1-5,-,TGTGCCAGCACCCTGGGGGGAGGTAGCAATCAGCCCCAGCATTTT,CASTLGGGSNQPQHF
-,TRBV4-1,TRBJ2-3,-,TGCGCCAGCAGCCAAGGGGGTCTGGCGGGGAACACAGATACGCAGTATTTT,CASSQGGLAGNTDTQYF
-,TRBV5-1,TRBJ1-4,TRBD1,TGCGCCAGCAGTCTCGGGACAGGGGATGAAAAACTGTTTTTT,CASSLGTGDEKLFF
-,TRBV5-4,TRBJ1-3,TRBD1,TGTGCCAGCAGCTTGAGACAGGGGGTCTCTGGAAACACCATATATTTT,CASSLRQGVSGNTIYF
-,TRBV5-1,TRBJ1-1,TRBD1,TGCGCCAGCAGCTTAACAACAGGGGGATCGAGGACTGAAGCTTTCTTT,CASSLTTGGSRTEAFF
-,TRBV25-1,TRBJ1-2,-,TGTGCCAGCAGTGCCGGTAGCGGCTACACCTTC,CASSAGSGYTF
-,TRBV19,TRBJ1-5,-,TGTGCCAGTAGTAAAGGGAATCAGCCCCAGCATTTT,CASSKGNQPQHF
-,TRBV7-9,TRBJ1-2,-,TGTGCCAGCAGGTCGACAGTTGGCTACACCTTC,CASRSTVGYTF
-,TRBV11-2,TRBJ2-3,TRBD1,TGTGCCAGCAACTCGCCCGGGACAGGGGACAGAGATACGCAGTATTTT,CASNSPGTGDRDTQYF
-,TRBV4-1,TRBJ2-1,-,TGCGCCAGCAGCCAAACGGGGAATGAGCAGTTCTTC,CASSQTGNEQFF
few,TRBV4-1,TRBJ1-5,-,TGCGCCAGCAGCCAAGATTACGGCAGGGTAGGCAATCAGCCCCAGCATTTT,CASSQDYGRVGNQPQHF
-,TRBV2,TRBJ2-1,-,TGTGCCAGCATGAGGTATGAGCAGTTCTTC,CASMRYEQFF
many,TRBV27,TRBJ1-2,-,TGTGCCAGCAGCCCAGACAGTAACTATGGCTACACCTTC,CASSPDSNYGYTF
-,TRBV6-5,TRBJ2-3,-,TGTGCCAGCAGTTACTCAGGGGGGATTAGCACAGATACGCAGTATTTT,CASSYSGGISTDTQYF
-,TRBV29-1,TRBJ2-1,-,TGCAGCGTTGCCCAGGGTAGGGGCGGTGAGCAGTTCTTC,CSVAQGRGGEQFF
few,TRBV4-2,TRBJ2-7,TRBD1,TGTGCCAGCAGCCCGCTAGCCGGGACAGGCGCTCTCTCCTACGAGCAGTACTTC,CASSPLAGTGALSYEQYF
-,TRBV4-2,TRBJ1-1,-,TGTGCCAGCAGCTTCGCAGGTCGGGGGGACACTGAAGCTTTCTTT,CASSFAGRGDTEAFF
once,TRBV11-2,TRBJ1-1,TRBD1,TGTGCCAGCAGCTTAGGGACCAGGGGGCCGAACACTGAAGCTTTCTTT,CASSLGTRGPNTEAFF
-,TRBV27,TRBJ2-5,-,TGTGCCAGCAGTTTGAGACGGAGCCAAGAGACCCAGTACTTC,CASSLRRSQETQYF
-,TRBV2,TRBJ2-2,TRBD1,TGTGCCAGCAGCGTTCGACAGGGGGCAATCGGGGAGCTGTTTTTT,CASSVRQGAIGELFF
few,TRBV7-8,TRBJ2-1,-,TGTGCCAGCAGCCGGGGGGACAGCCTTTACAATGAGCAGTTCTTC,CASSRGDSLYNEQFF
-,TRBV28,TRBJ1-1,TRBD1,TGTGCCAGCAGTCAGACAGGGGGCGGCGTGAACACTGAAGCTTTCTTT,CASSQTGGGVNTEAFF
-,TRBV5-1,TRBJ2-3,-,TGCGCCAGCAGCTTTTCCGCTTACGTTTCTAGCACAGATACGCAGTATTTT,CASSFSAYVSSTDTQYF
-,TRBV2,TRBJ1-5,-,TGTGCCAGCAGTCCACCGGGGGTTGGCAATCAGCCCCAGCATTTT,CASSPPGVGNQPQHF
-,TRBV4-1,TRBJ2-1,-,TGCGCCAGCAGCCAAGAAGTACTAGGAGCGTACAATGAGCAGTTCTTC,CASSQEVLGAYNEQFF
-,TRBV5-1,TRBJ1-2,-,TGCGCCAGCAGCTCACGGACACAAAACTATGGCTACACCTTC,CASSSRTQNYGYTF